This T cell receptor (beta chain) came from a study of shared clonotypes between healthy human individuals. Healthy HIV-negative adults without recent acute infections or vaccinations served as donors. The CDR3 runs 14 residues. The germline CDR1 and CDR2 sequences are SGHRS and YFSETQ. The V gene lost 4 bases and the J gene lost 1 base, with 11 bases spanning the gap. Genomic DNA of every subset was divided equally among multiple immunoSEQ plates. Sequencing was performed with immunoSEQ multiplex PCR; in TCRdb, only in-frame clones are kept and a portion is missing. The sample lists just over 2,000,000 clones; roughly 94% were seen once.

Sequenced material: naive CD4+ T cells sorted from blood. Subset specified: CD45RA+ positively selected. The receptor was isolated from a man between 18 and 35 years old in good health. The chain combines TRBV5-1 with TRBJ1-1; the D is unclear. In DNA form, the CDR3 reads TGCGCCAGCAGCCCTTTCCCTACGAACACTGAAGCTTTCTTT. Amino acid sequence: CASSPFPTNTEAFF.